The rows below give T cell receptor beta chains drawn from one sample of a study of cytomegalovirus exposure and HLA in healthy donors. Sequencing was performed with immunoSEQ multiplex PCR; in TCRdb, only in-frame clones are kept and a portion is missing. The table lists around 150,000 clones, around 79% of them singletons, with under 0.8% in the top ten. The sequenced sample was PBMCs. The receptors originated from a male donor in good health and CMV-seronegative. CDR3s include the opening cysteine and the closing phenylalanine or tryptophan. A D gene is named only where the DNA matches it firmly. The size field is filled for only some rows; it gives once, few, many or a size class.

>TRBV7-2|NA|15|TRBJ2-3|few
CASSSALGPQGTQYF
TGTGCCAGCAGCTCAGCCCTAGGACCCCAGGGTACGCAGTATTTT
>TRBV6-1|NA|15|TRBJ1-1|once
CASSGSGAVNTEAFF
TGTGCCAGCAGTGGATCAGGGGCAGTGAACACTGAAGCTTTCTTT
>TRBV4-3|TRBD1|18|TRBJ2-3|NA
CASSQDAVGQGSTDTQYF
TGCGCCAGCAGCCAAGACGCGGTGGGACAGGGGAGCACAGATACGCAGTATTTT
>TRBV7-9|NA|15|TRBJ2-5|NA
CASSFGDSLRETQYF
TGTGCCAGCAGCTTCGGGGACTCCTTGAGGGAGACCCAGTACTTC
>TRBV14|NA|12|TRBJ2-4|NA
CASSQGAGIQYF
TGTGCCAGCAGCCAGGGGGCAGGCATTCAGTACTTC
>TRBV7-6|NA|19|TRBJ1-4|NA
CASSPFGGGDRAVNEKLFF
TGTGCCAGCAGCCCCTTCGGAGGGGGGGATAGAGCAGTGAATGAAAAACTGTTTTTT
>TRBV7-7|TRBD1|13|TRBJ1-1|NA
CASSLDRGTEAFF
TGTGCCAGCAGCCTAGACAGGGGGACTGAAGCTTTCTTT
>TRBV5-4|TRBD2|16|TRBJ2-5|once
CASSFLASGGAETQYF
TGTGCCAGCAGCTTCCTGGCTAGCGGGGGGGCGGAGACCCAGTACTTC
>TRBV5-5|TRBD1|13|TRBJ2-1|few
CASSPQGYNEQFF
TGTGCCAGCAGCCCACAGGGGTACAATGAGCAGTTCTTC
>TRBV19|NA|14|TRBJ2-3|NA
CASSIPGDRDTQYF
TGTGCCAGTAGTATACCCGGGGATCGGGATACGCAGTATTTT
>TRBV7-8|TRBD1|14|TRBJ1-2|NA
CASSPDRGRRGYTF
TGTGCCAGCAGCCCGGACAGGGGGCGGCGTGGCTACACCTTC
>TRBV18|NA|14|TRBJ1-1|NA
CASSAAEGFTEAFF
TGTGCCAGCTCTGCGGCGGAGGGATTCACTGAAGCTTTCTTT
>TRBV12-5|NA|11|TRBJ1-2|NA
CASGFSYGYTF
TGTGCTAGTGGTTTTAGCTATGGCTACACCTTC
>TRBV29-1|TRBD2|19|TRBJ2-3|NA
CSPVGGSGKALVGTDTQYF
TGCAGCCCCGTAGGAGGTAGCGGGAAAGCCCTGGTAGGCACAGATACGCAGTATTTT
>TRBV11-2|NA|15|TRBJ2-7|NA
CASSLRDRSSYEQYF
TGTGCCAGCAGCTTACGAGACAGGAGCTCCTACGAGCAGTACTTC
>TRBV2|TRBD1|15|TRBJ2-3|NA
CASKRQGIETDTQYF
TGTGCCAGCAAAAGACAGGGTATCGAAACAGATACGCAGTATTTT
>TRBV7-2|NA|14|TRBJ2-5|NA
CASSVLDIQETQYF
TGTGCCAGCAGCGTACTAGACATCCAAGAGACCCAGTACTTC
>TRBV9|NA|14|TRBJ1-2|few
CASSEATGNYGYTF
TGTGCCAGCAGCGAGGCCACAGGGAACTATGGCTACACCTTC